This T cell receptor beta chain was recorded in a study of response to subunit inactivated influenza vaccine. Study-level points and caveats: Authors suggested few new T cells are recruited by each seasonal influenza vaccination.

TCRdb processed the RT-PCR reads anew with MiXCR; each CDR3 protein has one entry. The repertoire holds hundreds of thousands of distinct CDR3 sequences, about 12% seen once, with under 10% in the top ten. The CDR3 consists of 15 residues. Trimming cost V 5 bases and J 6 bases, with 17 bases left between them. The germline V gene encodes CDR1 SEHNR and CDR2 FQNEAQ (reference sequence). Points on this clonotype: Its target is unknown.

The clonotype comes from a man over 45 who received an inactivated influenza vaccine. The sequences come from non-naive T cells sorted from PBMCs, collected around 15 days before vaccination. The genes are TRBV7-9 and TRBJ2-1, with D possibly called TRBD1 or TRBD2 (6 bases each). This CDR3 is CASSSTGWGANEQFF. In nucleotides, the CDR3 is TGTGCCAGCAGCAGTACAGGGTGGGGGGCCAATGAGCAGTTCTTC.